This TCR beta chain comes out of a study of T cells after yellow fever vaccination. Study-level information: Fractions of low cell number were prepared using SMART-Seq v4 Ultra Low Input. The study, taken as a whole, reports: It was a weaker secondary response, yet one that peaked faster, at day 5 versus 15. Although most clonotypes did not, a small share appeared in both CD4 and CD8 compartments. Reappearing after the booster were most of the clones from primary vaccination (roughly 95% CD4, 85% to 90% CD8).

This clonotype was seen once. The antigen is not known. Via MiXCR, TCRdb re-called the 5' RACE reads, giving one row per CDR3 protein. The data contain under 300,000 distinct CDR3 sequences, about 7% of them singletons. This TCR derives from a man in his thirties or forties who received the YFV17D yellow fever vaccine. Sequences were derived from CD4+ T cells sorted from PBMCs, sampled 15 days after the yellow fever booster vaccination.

The CDR3 sequence: CSVGQGSGREQYF. CDR3 in DNA: TGCAGCGTTGGCCAGGGATCCGGCCGCGAGCAGTACTTC. The chain employs TRBV29-1 and TRBJ2-7; D might be TRBD1 (5 bases). CDR3 length equals 13 residues. The V end lost 4 bases, the J end lost 6 bases, and 16 bases lay between the germline ends. Germline V gene data show CDR1 as SQVTM and CDR2 as ANQGSEA.